This entry concerns a single T cell receptor (beta chain). This clonotype was counted a few times. Its antigen has not been determined. Base qualities were left out, and no much larger clone turns up one base away. Instrument on record: Illumina HiSeq 2500. TCR beta libraries were prepared by quantitative 5'-RACE with molecular barcodes. The study's processing was this. A new computational method, built on a probabilistic model of VDJ rearrangement, was used to identify disease-linked TCR variants. Using fastp at Q25 and MiXCR, TCRdb reprocessed the public reads and kept productive beta chains. Rows are unified per CDR3 protein, each entry keeping the most common DNA and genes. None of the V and J calls come from the authors' own analysis; TCRdb made them. The sample data list about 340,000 distinct CDR3 sequences, and approximately 15% of these were observed just once. Less than 1.1% of the sample rests with the top ten.

These data come from a study of CD8 T cells in ankylosing spondylitis (dated by TCRdb to about 2017). Concerning the study at large: To find TCR variants linked to disease, the study profiled T cell receptor beta repertoires in ankylosing spondylitis patients and healthy donors. Peripheral blood was sampled, and synovial fluid was also collected from ankylosing spondylitis patients. The full study cohort was made up of 25 ankylosing spondylitis patients and 108 healthy donors. Overall results and qualifications from the work: A TCR beta motif made up of seven or eight highly homologous amino acid variants appeared to be characteristic of blood from ankylosing spondylitis patients. Some motif variants had previously been reported in the synovial fluid and blood of reactive arthritis patients, which suggests shared mechanisms of disease initiation. The disease-linked clones showed a CD8+ phenotype and occurred at relatively low frequencies in peripheral blood. According to the report, matched synovial fluid samples from ankylosing spondylitis patients were significantly enriched for the disease-linked clones.

The trim is 5 bases for V and 3 bases for J, with a gap of 8 bases between the germline ends. Sequences DFQATT (CDR1) and SNEGSKA (CDR2) are obtained from the germline V gene (reference sequence). Taken from cysteine to phenylalanine, the CDR3 has 12 residues. Left in the record is the CDR3 DNA by itself, 36 bases read in frame from the first base. The V and J segments used are TRBV20-1 and TRBJ2-1, and the D gene may be TRBD1, 6 bases matching. This TCR was sampled from a male donor with ankylosing spondylitis or in good health (not recorded which). Sequencing input: blood, either unsorted or a sorted T cell fraction (not recorded which). The CDR3 protein is CSASTGYNEQFF. The nucleotide sequence reads as follows: TGCAGTGCTTCGACAGGCTACAATGAGCAGTTCTTC.